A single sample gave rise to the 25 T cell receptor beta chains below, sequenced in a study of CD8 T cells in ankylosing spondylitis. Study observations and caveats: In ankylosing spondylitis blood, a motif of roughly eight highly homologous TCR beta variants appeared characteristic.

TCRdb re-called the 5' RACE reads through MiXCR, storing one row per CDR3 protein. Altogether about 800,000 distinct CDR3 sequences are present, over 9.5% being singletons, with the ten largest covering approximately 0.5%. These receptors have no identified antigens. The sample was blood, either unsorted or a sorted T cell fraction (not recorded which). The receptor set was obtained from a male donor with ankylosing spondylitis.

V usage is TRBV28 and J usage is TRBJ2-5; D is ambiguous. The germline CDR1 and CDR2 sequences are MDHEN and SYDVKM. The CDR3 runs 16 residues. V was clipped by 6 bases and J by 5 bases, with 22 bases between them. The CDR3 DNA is TGTGCCAGCAGCTCCACTCGGAAAGAAGGGTTGGAGACCCAGTACTTC. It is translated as CASSSTRKEGLETQYF.

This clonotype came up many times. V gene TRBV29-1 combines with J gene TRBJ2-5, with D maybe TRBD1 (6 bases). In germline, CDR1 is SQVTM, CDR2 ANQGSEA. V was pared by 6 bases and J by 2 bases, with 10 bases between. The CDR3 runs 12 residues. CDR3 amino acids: CSVKGQQETQYF. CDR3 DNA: TGCAGCGTAAAAGGACAGCAAGAGACCCAGTACTTC.

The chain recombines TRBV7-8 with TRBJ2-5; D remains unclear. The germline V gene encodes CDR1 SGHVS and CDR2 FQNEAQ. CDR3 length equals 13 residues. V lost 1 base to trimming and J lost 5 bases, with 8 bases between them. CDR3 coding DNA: TGTGCCAGCAGCTTAGTTCGGATGGAGACCCAGTACTTC. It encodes CASSLVRMETQYF.

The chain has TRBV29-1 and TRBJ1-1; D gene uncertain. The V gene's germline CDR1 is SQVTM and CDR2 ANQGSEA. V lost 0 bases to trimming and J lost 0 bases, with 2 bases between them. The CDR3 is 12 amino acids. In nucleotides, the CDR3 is TGCAGCGTTGAAGACATGAACACTGAAGCTTTCTTT. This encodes CSVEDMNTEAFF.

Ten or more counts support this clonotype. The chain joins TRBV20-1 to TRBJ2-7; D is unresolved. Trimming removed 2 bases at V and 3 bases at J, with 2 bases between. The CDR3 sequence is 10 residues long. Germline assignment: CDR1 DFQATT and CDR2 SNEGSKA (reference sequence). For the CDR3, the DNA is TGCAGTGCTAGAAACTACGAGCAGTACTTC. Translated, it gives CSARNYEQYF.

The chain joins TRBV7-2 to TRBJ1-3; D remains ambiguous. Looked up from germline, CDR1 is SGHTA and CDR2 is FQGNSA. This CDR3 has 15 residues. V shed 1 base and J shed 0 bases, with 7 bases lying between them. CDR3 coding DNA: TGTGCCAGCAGCTTAGTTCGGATCTCTGGAAACACCATATATTTT. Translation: CASSLVRISGNTIYF.

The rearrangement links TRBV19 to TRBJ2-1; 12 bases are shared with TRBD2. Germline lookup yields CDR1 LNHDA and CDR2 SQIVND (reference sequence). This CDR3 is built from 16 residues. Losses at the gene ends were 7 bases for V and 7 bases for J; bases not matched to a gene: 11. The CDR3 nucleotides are TGTGCCAGTATGCCTAGCGGGAGGGAGCGGGGGAATGAGCAGTTCTTC. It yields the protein CASMPSGRERGNEQFF. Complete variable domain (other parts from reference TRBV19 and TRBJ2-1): DGGITQSPKYLFRKEGQNVTLSCEQNLNHDAMYWYRQDPGQGLRLIYYSQIVNDFQKGDIAEGYSVSREKKESFPLTVTSAQKNPTAFYLCASMPSGRERGNEQFFGPGTRLTVL.

The CDR3, as DNA: TGTGCCAGCAGTTTAGCGGGAGGGCCGAAGAATGAGCAGTTCTTC. Amino acid sequence: CASSLAGGPKNEQFF. The J gene is TRBJ2-1, the V gene TRBV6-5; TRBD2 aligns across 11 bases. This CDR3 region has 15 residues. The V and J ends lost 4 bases and 7 bases, in that order; junction bases with no gene match: 6. The germline gives CDR1 MNHEY, CDR2 SVGAGI.

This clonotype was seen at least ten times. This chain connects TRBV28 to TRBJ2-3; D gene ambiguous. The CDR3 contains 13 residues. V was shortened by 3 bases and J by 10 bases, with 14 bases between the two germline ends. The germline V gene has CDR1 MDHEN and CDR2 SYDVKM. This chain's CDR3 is CASSLVLVDSQYF. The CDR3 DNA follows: TGTGCCAGCAGTTTGGTATTGGTGGATTCGCAGTATTTT. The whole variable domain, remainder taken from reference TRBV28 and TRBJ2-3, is DVKVTQSSRYLVKRTGEKVFLECVQDMDHENMFWYRQDPGLGLRLIYFSYDVKMKEKGDIPEGYSVSREKKERFSLILESASTNQTSMYLCASSLVLVDSQYFGPGTRLTVL.

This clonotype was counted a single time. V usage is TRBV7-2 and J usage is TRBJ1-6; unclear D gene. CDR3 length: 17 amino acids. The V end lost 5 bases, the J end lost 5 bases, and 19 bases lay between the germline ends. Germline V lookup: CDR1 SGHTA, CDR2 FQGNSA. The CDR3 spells CASSPRILGGNNSPLHF. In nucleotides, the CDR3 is TGTGCCAGCAGCCCCCGGATACTGGGAGGGAATAATTCACCCCTCCACTTT.

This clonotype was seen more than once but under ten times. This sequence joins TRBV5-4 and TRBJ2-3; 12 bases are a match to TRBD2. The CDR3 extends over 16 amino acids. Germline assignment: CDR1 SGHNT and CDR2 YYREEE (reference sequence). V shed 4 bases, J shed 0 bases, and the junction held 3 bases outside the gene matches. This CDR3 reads CASSQLAGGSTDTQYF. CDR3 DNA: TGTGCCAGCAGCCAACTAGCGGGGGGAAGCACAGATACGCAGTATTTT.

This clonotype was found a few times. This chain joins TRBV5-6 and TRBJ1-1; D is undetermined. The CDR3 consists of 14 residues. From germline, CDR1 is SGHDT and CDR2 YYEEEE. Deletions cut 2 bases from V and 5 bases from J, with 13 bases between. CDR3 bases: TGTGCCAGCAGCTTCGGGCCGGCCTCTACTGAAGCTTTCTTT. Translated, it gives CASSFGPASTEAFF.

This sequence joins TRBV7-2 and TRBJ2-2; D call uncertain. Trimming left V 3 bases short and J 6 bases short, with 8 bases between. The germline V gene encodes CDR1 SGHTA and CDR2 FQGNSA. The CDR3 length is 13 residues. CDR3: CASSFDVPGELFF. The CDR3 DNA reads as TGTGCCAGCAGCTTCGACGTCCCCGGGGAGCTGTTTTTT.

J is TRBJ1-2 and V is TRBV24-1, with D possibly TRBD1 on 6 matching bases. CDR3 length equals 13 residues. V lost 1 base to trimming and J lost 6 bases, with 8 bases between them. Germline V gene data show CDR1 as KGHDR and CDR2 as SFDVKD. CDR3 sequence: CATSDFAGDGYTF. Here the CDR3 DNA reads TGTGCCACCAGTGATTTTGCAGGGGATGGCTACACCTTC.

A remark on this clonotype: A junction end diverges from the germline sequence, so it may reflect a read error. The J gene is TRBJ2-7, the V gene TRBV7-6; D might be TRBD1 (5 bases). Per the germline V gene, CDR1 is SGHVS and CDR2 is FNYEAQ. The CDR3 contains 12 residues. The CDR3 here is CASSFPQGRLDF. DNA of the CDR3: TGTGCCAGCAGCTTTCCTCAGGGTCGGTTGGACTTC.

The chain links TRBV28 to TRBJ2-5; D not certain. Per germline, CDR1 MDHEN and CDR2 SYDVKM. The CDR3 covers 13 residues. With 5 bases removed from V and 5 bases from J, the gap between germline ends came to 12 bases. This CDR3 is CASSPLGRETQYF. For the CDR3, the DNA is TGTGCCAGCAGTCCTCTTGGTAGGGAGACCCAGTACTTC. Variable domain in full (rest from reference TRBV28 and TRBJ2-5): DVKVTQSSRYLVKRTGEKVFLECVQDMDHENMFWYRQDPGLGLRLIYFSYDVKMKEKGDIPEGYSVSREKKERFSLILESASTNQTSMYLCASSPLGRETQYFGPGTRLLVL.

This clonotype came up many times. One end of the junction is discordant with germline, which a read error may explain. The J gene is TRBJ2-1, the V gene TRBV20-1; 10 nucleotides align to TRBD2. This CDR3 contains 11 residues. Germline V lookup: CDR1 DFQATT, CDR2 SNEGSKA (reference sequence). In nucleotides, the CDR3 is TGCAGTGCTGTTATAGCGGGAGGCGGAGTCTTC. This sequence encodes CSAVIAGGGVF.

CDR3 bases: TGTGCCAGCAGCCAGCATCCGGGACAGGCTAACACTGAAGCTTTCTTT. Its translation: CASSQHPGQANTEAFF. The chain is built from TRBV3-1 and TRBJ1-1; 8 bases are shared with TRBD1. The V and J ends lost 3 bases and 2 bases, in that order; junction bases with no gene match: 8. Germline CDR1 is LGHDT and CDR2 is YNNKEL (reference sequence). The CDR3 runs to 16 residues.

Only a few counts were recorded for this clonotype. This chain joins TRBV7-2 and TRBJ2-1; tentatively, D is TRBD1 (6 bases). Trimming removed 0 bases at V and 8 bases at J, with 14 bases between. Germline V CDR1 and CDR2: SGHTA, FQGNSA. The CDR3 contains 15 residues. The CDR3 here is CASSLARDKGDEQFF. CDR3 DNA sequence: TGTGCCAGCAGCTTAGCCCGAGACAAGGGGGATGAGCAGTTCTTC.

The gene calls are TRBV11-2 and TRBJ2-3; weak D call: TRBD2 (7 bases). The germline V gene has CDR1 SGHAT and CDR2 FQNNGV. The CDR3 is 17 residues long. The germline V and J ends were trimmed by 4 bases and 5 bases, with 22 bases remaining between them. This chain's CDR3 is CASSSGTGGALEDTQYF. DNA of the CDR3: TGTGCCAGCAGCTCAGGAACGGGGGGCGCTTTGGAAGATACGCAGTATTTT.

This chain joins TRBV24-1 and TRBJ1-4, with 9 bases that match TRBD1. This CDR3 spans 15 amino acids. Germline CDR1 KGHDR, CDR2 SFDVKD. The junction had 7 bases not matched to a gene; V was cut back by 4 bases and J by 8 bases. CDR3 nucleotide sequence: TGTGCCACCAGTGACCCGGACAGGGGAGAAGAAAAACTGTTTTTT. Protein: CATSDPDRGEEKLFF.

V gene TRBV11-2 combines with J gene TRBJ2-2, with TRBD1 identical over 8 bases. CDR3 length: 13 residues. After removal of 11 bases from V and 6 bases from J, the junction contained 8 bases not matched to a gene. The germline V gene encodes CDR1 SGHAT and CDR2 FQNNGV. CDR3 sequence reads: CAGRTGIAGELFF. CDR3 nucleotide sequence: TGTGCCGGACGGACAGGGATCGCCGGGGAGCTGTTTTTT.

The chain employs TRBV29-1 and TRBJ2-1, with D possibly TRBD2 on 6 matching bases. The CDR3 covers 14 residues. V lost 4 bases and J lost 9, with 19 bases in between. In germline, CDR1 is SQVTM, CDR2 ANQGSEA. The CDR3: CSVAQRLARGEQFF. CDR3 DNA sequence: TGCAGCGTTGCCCAAAGGCTAGCGCGCGGTGAGCAGTTCTTC.

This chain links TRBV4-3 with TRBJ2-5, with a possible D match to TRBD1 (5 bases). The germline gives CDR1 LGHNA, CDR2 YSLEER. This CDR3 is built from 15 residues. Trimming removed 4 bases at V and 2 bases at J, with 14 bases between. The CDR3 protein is CASSPDGHRQETQYF. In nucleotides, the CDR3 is TGCGCCAGCAGCCCCGATGGGCACAGGCAAGAGACCCAGTACTTC.

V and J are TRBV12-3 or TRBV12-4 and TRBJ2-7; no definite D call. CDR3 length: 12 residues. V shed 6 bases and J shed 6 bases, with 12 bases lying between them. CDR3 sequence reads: CASSLQLPEQYF. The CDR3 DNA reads TGTGCCAGCAGCCTCCAGCTACCCGAGCAGTACTTC.